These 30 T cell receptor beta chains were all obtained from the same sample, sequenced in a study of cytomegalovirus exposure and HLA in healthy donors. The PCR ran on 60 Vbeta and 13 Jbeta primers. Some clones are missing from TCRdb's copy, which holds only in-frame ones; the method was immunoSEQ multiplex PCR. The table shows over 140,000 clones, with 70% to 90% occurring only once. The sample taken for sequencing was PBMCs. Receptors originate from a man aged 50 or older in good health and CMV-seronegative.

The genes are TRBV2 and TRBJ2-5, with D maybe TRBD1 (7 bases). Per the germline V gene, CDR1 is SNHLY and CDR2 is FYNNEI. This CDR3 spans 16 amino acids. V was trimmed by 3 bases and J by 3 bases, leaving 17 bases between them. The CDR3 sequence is CASSDYIGRGEETQYF. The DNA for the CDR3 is TGTGCCAGCAGTGATTATATAGGCAGGGGGGAAGAGACCCAGTACTTC.

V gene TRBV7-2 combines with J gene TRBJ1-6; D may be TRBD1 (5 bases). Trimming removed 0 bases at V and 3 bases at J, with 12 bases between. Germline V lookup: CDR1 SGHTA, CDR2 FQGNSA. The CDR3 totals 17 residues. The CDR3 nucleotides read TGTGCCAGCAGCTTAGCGCGTTCAGGGATCTATAATTCACCCCTCCACTTT. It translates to CASSLARSGIYNSPLHF.

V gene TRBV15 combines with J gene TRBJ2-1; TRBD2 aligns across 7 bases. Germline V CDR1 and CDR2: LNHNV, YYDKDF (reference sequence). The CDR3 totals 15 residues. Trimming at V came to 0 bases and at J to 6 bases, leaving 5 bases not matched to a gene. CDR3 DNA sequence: TGTGCCACCAGCAGAGAAAGGACTAGTTCCAATGAGCAGTTCTTC. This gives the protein CATSRERTSSNEQFF. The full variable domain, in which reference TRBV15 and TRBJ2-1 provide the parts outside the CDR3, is DAMVIQNPRYQVTQFGKPVTLSCSQTLNHNVMYWYQQKSSQAPKLLFHYYDKDFNNEADTPDNFQSRRPNTSFCFLDIRSPGLGDTAMYLCATSRERTSSNEQFFGPGTRLTVL.

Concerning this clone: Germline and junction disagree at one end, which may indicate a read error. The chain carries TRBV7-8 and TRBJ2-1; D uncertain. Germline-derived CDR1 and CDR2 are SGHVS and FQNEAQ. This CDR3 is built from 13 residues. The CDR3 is CASSHDSHNEQFF. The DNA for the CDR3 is TGTGCCAGCAGCCACGACTCCCACAATGAGCAGTTCTTC.

The CDR3 sequence: CASSFPGSGKLFF. DNA for the CDR3: TGTGCCAGCAGCTTCCCCGGTTCGGGAAAACTGTTTTTT. The chain carries TRBV11-3 and TRBJ1-4, with no clear D. The V gene lost 3 bases and the J gene lost 10 bases, with 12 bases spanning the gap. Germline CDR1 and CDR2: SGHNT and YENEEA. This CDR3 has 13 amino acids.

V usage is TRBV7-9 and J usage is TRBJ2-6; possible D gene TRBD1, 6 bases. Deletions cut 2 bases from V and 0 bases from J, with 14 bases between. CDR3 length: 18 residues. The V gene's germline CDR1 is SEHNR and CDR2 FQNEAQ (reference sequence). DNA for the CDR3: TGTGCCAGCAGCTTAAGTGGACAGACCTTCTCTGGGGCCAACGTCCTGACTTTC. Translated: CASSLSGQTFSGANVLTF.

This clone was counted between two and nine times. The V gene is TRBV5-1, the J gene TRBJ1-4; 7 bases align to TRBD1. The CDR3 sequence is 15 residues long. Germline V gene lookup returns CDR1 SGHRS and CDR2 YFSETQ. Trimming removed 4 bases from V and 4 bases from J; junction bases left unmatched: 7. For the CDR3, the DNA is TGCGCCAGCAGCGTGGGGACAGCGAATAATGAAAAACTGTTTTTT. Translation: CASSVGTANNEKLFF.

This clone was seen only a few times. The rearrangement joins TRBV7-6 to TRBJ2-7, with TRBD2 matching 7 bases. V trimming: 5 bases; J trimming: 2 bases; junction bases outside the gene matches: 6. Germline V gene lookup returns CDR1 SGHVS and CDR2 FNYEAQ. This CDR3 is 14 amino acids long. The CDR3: CASSPASGPYEQYF. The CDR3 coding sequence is TGTGCCAGCAGCCCGGCTAGCGGCCCCTACGAGCAGTACTTC.

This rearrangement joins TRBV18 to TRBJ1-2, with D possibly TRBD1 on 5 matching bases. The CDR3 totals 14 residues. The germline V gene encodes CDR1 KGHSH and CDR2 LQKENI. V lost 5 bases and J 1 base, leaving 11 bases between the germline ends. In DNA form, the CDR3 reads TGTGCCAGCTCAAGACCCCAGGGTAACTATGGCTACACCTTC. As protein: CASSRPQGNYGYTF.

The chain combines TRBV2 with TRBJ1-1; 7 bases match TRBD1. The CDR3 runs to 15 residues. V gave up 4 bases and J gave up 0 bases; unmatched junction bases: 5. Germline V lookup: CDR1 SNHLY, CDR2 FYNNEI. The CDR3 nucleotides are TGTGCCAGCAGTGCAGGACAGGTCCTGAACACTGAAGCTTTCTTT. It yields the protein CASSAGQVLNTEAFF.

The CDR3 region is CASSYSGLTPNYGYTF. The CDR3 nucleotides are TGTGCCAGCAGTTACTCAGGACTGACACCAAACTATGGCTACACCTTC. The chain employs TRBV6-5 and TRBJ1-2; D not resolved. The CDR3 runs 16 residues. Trimming cost V 0 bases and J 2 bases, with 13 bases left between them. The V gene's germline CDR1 is MNHEY and CDR2 SVGAGI.

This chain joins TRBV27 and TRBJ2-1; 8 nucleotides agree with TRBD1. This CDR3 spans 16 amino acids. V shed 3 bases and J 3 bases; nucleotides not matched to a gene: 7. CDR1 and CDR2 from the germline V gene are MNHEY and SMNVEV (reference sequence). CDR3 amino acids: CASSLTGVSFYNEQFF. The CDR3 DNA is TGTGCCAGCAGTTTGACAGGGGTCTCTTTCTACAATGAGCAGTTCTTC.

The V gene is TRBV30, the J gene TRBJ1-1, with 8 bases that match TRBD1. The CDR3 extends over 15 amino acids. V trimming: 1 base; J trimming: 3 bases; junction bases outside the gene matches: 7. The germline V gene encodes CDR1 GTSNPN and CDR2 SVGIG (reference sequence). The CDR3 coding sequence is TGTGCCTGGAGTGGTCCCAGGGGGCTCGACACTGAAGCTTTCTTT. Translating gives CAWSGPRGLDTEAFF.

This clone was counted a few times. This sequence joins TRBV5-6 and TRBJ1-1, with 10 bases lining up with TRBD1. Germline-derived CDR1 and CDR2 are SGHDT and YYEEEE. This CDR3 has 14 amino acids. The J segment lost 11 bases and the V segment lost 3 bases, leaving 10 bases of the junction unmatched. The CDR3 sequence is CASSSPGTGEGAFF. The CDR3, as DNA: TGTGCCAGCAGCTCCCCCGGGACAGGGGAAGGTGCTTTCTTT.

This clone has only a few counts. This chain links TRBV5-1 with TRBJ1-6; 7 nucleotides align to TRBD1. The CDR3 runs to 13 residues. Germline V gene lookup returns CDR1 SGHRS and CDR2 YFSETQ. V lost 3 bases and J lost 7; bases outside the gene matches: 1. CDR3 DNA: TGCGCCAGCAGCTGGGACAGCAATTCACCCCTCCACTTT. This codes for CASSWDSNSPLHF. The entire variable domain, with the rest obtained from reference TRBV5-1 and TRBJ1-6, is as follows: KAGVTQTPRYLIKTRGQQVTLSCSPISGHRSVSWYQQTPGQGLQFLFEYFSETQRNKGNFPGRFSGRQFSNSRSEMNVSTLELGDSALYLCASSWDSNSPLHFGNGTRLTVT.

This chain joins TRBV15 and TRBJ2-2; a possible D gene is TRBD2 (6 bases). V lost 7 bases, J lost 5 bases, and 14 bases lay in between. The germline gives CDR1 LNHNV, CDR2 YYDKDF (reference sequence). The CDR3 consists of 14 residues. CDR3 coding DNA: TGTGCCACCACGATCGGGGGAAGAACCGGGGAGCTGTTTTTT. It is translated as CATTIGGRTGELFF. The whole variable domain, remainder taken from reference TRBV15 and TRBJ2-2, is DAMVIQNPRYQVTQFGKPVTLSCSQTLNHNVMYWYQQKSSQAPKLLFHYYDKDFNNEADTPDNFQSRRPNTSFCFLDIRSPGLGDTAMYLCATTIGGRTGELFFGEGSRLTVL.

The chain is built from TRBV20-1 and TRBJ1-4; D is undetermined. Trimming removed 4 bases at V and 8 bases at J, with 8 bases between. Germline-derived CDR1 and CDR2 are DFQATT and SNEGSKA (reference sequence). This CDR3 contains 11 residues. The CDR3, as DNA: TGCAGTGCTAAACGGGGAGAAAAACTGTTTTTT. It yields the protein CSAKRGEKLFF.

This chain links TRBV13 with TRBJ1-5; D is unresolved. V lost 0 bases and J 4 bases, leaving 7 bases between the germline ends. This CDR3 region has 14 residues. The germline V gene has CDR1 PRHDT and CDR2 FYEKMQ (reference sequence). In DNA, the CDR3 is TGTGCCAGCAGCTTAGGTGGAGGGAATCAGCCCCAGCATTTT. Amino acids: CASSLGGGNQPQHF.

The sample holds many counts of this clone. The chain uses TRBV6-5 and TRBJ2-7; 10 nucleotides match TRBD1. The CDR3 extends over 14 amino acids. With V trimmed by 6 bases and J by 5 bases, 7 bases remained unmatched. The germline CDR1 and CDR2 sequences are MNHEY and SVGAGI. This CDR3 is CASSLGQGSHEQYF. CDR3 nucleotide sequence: TGTGCCAGCAGCCTGGGACAGGGGTCCCACGAGCAGTACTTC.

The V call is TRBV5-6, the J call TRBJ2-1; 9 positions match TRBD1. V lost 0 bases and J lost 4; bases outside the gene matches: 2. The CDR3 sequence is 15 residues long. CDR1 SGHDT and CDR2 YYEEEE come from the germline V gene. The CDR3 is CASSLADRGYNEQFF. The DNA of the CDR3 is TGTGCCAGCAGCTTGGCGGACAGGGGTTACAATGAGCAGTTCTTC.

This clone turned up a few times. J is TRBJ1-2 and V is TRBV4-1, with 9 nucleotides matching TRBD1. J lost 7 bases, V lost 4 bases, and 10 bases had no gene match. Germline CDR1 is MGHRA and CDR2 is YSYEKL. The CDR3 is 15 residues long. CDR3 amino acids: CASSLAGTGLSGYTF. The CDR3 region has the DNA TGCGCCAGCAGCCTAGCCGGGACAGGGTTGAGTGGCTACACCTTC.

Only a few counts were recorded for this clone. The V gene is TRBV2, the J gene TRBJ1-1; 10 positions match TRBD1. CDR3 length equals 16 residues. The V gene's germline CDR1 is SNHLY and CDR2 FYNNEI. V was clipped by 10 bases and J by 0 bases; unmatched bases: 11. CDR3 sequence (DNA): TGTGCCACGAGGGAACGGGGACAGGGGATGAACACTGAAGCTTTCTTT. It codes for CATRERGQGMNTEAFF.

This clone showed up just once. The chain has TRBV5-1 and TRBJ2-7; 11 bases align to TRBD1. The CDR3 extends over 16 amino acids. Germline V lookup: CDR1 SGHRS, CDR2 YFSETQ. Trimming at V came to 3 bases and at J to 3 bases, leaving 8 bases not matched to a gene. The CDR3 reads CASSSPGTGGIYEQYF. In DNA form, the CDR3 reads TGCGCCAGCAGCTCACCTGGGACAGGGGGAATCTACGAGCAGTACTTC.

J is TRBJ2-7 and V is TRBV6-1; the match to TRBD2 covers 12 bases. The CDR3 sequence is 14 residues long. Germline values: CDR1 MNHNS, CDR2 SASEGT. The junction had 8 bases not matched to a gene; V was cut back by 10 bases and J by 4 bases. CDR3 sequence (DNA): TGTGCCACCGACCCGGGACTAGCGGGTTACGAGCAGTACTTC. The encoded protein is CATDPGLAGYEQYF.

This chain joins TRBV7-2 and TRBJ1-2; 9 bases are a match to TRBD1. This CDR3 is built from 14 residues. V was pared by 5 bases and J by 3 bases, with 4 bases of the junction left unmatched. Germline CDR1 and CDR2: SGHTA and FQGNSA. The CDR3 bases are TGTGCCAGCAGCACCCGGGACAGGGACTATGGCTACACCTTC. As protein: CASSTRDRDYGYTF.

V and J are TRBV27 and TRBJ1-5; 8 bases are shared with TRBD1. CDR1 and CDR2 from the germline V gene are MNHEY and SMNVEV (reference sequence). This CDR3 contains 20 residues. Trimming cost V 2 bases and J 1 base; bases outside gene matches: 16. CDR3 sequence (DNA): TGTGCCAGCAGTTTAGGTATGGGCGCAGGGGGCTTGACCAGCAATCAGCCCCAGCATTTT. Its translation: CASSLGMGAGGLTSNQPQHF.

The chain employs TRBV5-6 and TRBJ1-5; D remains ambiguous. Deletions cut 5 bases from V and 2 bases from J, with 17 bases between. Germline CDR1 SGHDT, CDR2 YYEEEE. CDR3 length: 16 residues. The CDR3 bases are TGTGCCAGCAGTGCGAGGACTGATAGGGGCAATCAGCCCCAGCATTTT. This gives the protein CASSARTDRGNQPQHF.

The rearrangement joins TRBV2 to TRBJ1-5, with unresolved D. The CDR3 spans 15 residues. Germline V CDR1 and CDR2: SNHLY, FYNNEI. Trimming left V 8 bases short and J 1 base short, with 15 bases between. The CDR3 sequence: CASRAAAGSNQPQHF. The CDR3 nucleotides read TGTGCCAGCCGGGCGGCAGCGGGGAGCAATCAGCCCCAGCATTTT.

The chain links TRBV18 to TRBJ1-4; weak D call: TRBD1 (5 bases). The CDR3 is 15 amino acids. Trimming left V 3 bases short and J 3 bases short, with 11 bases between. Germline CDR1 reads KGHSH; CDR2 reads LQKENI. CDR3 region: CASSPVEQANEKLFF. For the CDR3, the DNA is TGTGCCAGCTCACCGGTCGAACAGGCTAATGAAAAACTGTTTTTT.

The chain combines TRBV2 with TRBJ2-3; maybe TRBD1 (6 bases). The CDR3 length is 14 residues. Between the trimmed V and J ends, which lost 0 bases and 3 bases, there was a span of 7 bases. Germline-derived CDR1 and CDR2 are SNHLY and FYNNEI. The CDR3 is CASSEADRTDTQYF. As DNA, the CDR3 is TGTGCCAGCAGTGAAGCTGACAGGACAGATACGCAGTATTTT.